A single sample gave rise to the 27 T cell receptor beta chains below, sequenced in a study of blood T cell repertoires in COVID-19. TCRdb keeps only in-frame clones here, not all; method: immunoSEQ multiplex PCR. The sample lists some 60,000 clones; roughly 85% were seen once. Material: peripheral blood. The receptor set was obtained from a human donor in a cohort sampled during active COVID-19.

J is TRBJ2-5 and V is TRBV7-2, with D possibly TRBD1 on 6 matching bases. Germline V gene lookup returns CDR1 SGHTA and CDR2 FQGNSA. The ends were cut back, 5 bases at V and 5 bases at J, with 21 bases in the middle. The CDR3 is 16 amino acids. This CDR3 reads CASSVNGGQPRETQYF. CDR3 DNA: TGTGCCAGCAGCGTAAATGGGGGACAACCCCGGGAGACCCAGTACTTC.

The chain recombines TRBV5-8 with TRBJ1-5; no definite D call. The length of the CDR3 is 14 residues. Deletions cut 0 bases from V and 7 bases from J, with 11 bases between. Germline assignment: CDR1 SGHTS and CDR2 YDEGEE. CDR3 sequence (DNA): TGTGCCAGCAGCTTGGCCGGCCGGCGGCAGCCCCAGCATTTT. It is translated as CASSLAGRRQPQHF.

This CDR3 reads CASSRSRQANYGYTF. The CDR3 DNA follows: TGCGCCAGCAGCCGGTCGAGACAGGCTAACTATGGCTACACCTTC. The V gene is TRBV5-1, the J gene TRBJ1-2; a possible D gene is TRBD1 (6 bases). Germline CDR1 SGHRS, CDR2 YFSETQ. The CDR3 length is 15 residues. Trimming left V 4 bases short and J 0 bases short, with 13 bases between.

V usage is TRBV4-2 and J usage is TRBJ2-7, with D tentatively TRBD2 (6 bases). Trimming took off 4 bases at V and 3 bases at J, with 22 bases between the two ends. Germline CDR1 and CDR2: LGHNA and YNFKEQ. The CDR3 is made up of 17 amino acids. The CDR3 nucleotides are TGTGCCAGCAGCCCCCACGTGGAGGGAACTTTTGGCTACGAGCAGTACTTC. Encoded protein: CASSPHVEGTFGYEQYF.

The chain couples TRBV3-1 (or the pseudogene TRBV3-2) to TRBJ2-1; TRBD2 agrees at 7 bases. The CDR3 sequence is 15 residues long. J gave up 0 bases and V 4 bases, and 3 bases lay outside the gene matches. In germline, CDR1 is LGHDT, CDR2 YNNKEL (reference sequence). CDR3 sequence (DNA): TGTGCCAGCAGCCCGACTAGCAGCTCCTACAATGAGCAGTTCTTC. Translation gives CASSPTSSSYNEQFF.

The chain is built from TRBV6-5 and TRBJ1-2; weak D call: TRBD1 (6 bases). Germline loops: CDR1 MNHEY, CDR2 SVGAGI. V was cut by 7 bases and J by 2 bases, with 14 bases left in between. This CDR3 has 14 residues. The CDR3: CASTTGHTNYGYTF. The CDR3 DNA sequence: TGTGCCAGCACAACGGGACACACAAACTATGGCTACACCTTC.

This clone was seen only a few times. The CDR3 DNA is TGCGCCAGCAGCTTATCGGGAATCGGAGAGACCCAGTACTTC. Protein: CASSLSGIGETQYF. The V gene is TRBV5-1, the J gene TRBJ2-5, with TRBD2 as a possible D gene (5 bases). V lost 2 bases and J lost 4, with 12 bases in between. The CDR3 has 14 residues. Germline-derived CDR1 and CDR2 are SGHRS and YFSETQ.

The rearrangement links TRBV7-6 to TRBJ2-2, with D perhaps TRBD2 (7 bases). Trimming cost V 2 bases and J 3 bases, with 13 bases left between them. The CDR3 is 16 amino acids. Germline CDR1 SGHVS, CDR2 FNYEAQ. The CDR3 sequence is CASSLWGGQDTGELFF. CDR3 nucleotide sequence: TGTGCCAGCAGCTTATGGGGGGGCCAGGACACCGGGGAGCTGTTTTTT.

CDR3: CAIAQLTSNYGYTF. CDR3 nucleotide sequence: TGTGCCATCGCACAATTGACTAGTAATTATGGCTACACCTTC. The gene calls are TRBV10-3 and TRBJ1-2; D unclear. This CDR3 contains 14 residues. Between the trimmed V and J ends, which lost 8 bases and 5 bases, there was a span of 18 bases. The V gene's germline CDR1 is ENHRY and CDR2 SYGVKD.

V usage is TRBV10-2 and J usage is TRBJ2-3; 7 nucleotides agree with TRBD1. There are 14 residues in the CDR3. V lost 5 bases to trimming and J lost 2 bases; unmatched junction nucleotides: 4. Germline lookup yields CDR1 WSHSY and CDR2 SAAADI. Here the CDR3 DNA reads TGCGCCAGCAGTAGGGGACAGAACACAGATACGCAGTATTTT. Its translation is CASSRGQNTDTQYF.

The chain recombines TRBV4-2 with TRBJ2-1; tentatively, D is TRBD2 (6 bases). V was cut by 0 bases and J by 4 bases, with 10 bases left in between. The CDR3 covers 15 residues. Germline CDR1 is LGHNA and CDR2 is YNFKEQ. CDR3 DNA sequence: TGTGCCAGCAGCCAAGAGGAGGGGCTTTACAATGAGCAGTTCTTC. It specifies CASSQEEGLYNEQFF.

The genes are TRBV27 and TRBJ2-5; D might be TRBD2 (7 bases). This CDR3 has 16 amino acids. Trimming shortened V by 5 bases and J by 4 bases, and 20 bases separated the two germline ends. Germline CDR1 is MNHEY and CDR2 is SMNVEV (reference sequence). The CDR3 loop is CASSQGGAGSGETQYF. The CDR3 DNA reads TGTGCCAGCAGTCAAGGGGGGGCCGGGTCCGGAGAGACCCAGTACTTC.

The rearrangement uses TRBV5-8 and TRBJ2-2; 9 nucleotides match TRBD2. Per germline, CDR1 SGHTS and CDR2 YDEGEE. The CDR3 contains 16 residues. V was pared by 1 base and J by 5 bases, with 6 bases of the junction left unmatched. Written as DNA, the CDR3 is TGTGCCAGCAGCTTGATGCGGGGGGGTGGTACCGGGGAGCTGTTTTTT. Protein product: CASSLMRGGGTGELFF.

The rearrangement joins TRBV18 to TRBJ2-2, with 9 bases aligning to TRBD1. V was pared by 4 bases and J by 5 bases, with 8 bases of the junction left unmatched. This CDR3 contains 16 residues. Looked up from germline, CDR1 is KGHSH and CDR2 is LQKENI. The CDR3 sequence: CASSLTGTGRTGELFF. In DNA form, the CDR3 reads TGTGCCAGCTCACTCACCGGGACAGGGAGGACCGGGGAGCTGTTTTTT.

The genes are TRBV7-9 and TRBJ1-3; 8 bases agree with TRBD1. Germline-derived CDR1 and CDR2 are SEHNR and FQNEAQ (reference sequence). The CDR3 loop spans 15 amino acids. J lost 5 bases, V lost 5 bases, and 8 bases had no gene match. CDR3 coding DNA: TGTGCCAGCAGCGTCTCGGACAGGGAAAGAAACACCATATATTTT. This gives the protein CASSVSDRERNTIYF. Using reference TRBV7-9 and TRBJ1-3 for the parts outside the CDR3, the full variable domain is DTGVSQNPRHKITKRGQNVTFRCDPISEHNRLYWYRQTLGQGPEFLTYFQNEAQLEKSRLLSDRFSAERPKGSFSTLEIQRTEQGDSAMYLCASSVSDRERNTIYFGEGSWLTVV.

V is TRBV3-1 (or the pseudogene TRBV3-2) and J is TRBJ1-4; D possibly corresponds to TRBD1 (5 bases). Germline CDR1 and CDR2: LGHDT and YNNKEL (reference sequence). V was trimmed by 3 bases and J by 7 bases, leaving 12 bases between them. This CDR3 spans 14 amino acids. This CDR3 reads CASSQGRYGEKLFF. The DNA of the CDR3 is TGTGCCAGCAGCCAGGGGCGTTACGGTGAAAAACTGTTTTTT.

This chain links TRBV19 with TRBJ2-1, with a tentative D call TRBD1 (6 bases). Germline CDR1 and CDR2: LNHDA and SQIVND (reference sequence). The CDR3 extends over 16 amino acids. The V end lost 7 bases, the J end lost 0 bases, and 16 bases lay between the germline ends. The CDR3 DNA is TGTGCCAGTACCTACCTGGGGGCGGCCTCCTACAATGAGCAGTTCTTC. This gives the protein CASTYLGAASYNEQFF.

The V gene is TRBV12-5, the J gene TRBJ1-2; TRBD1 might be the D (5 bases). The CDR3 totals 15 residues. In germline, CDR1 is LGHNT, CDR2 FRNRAP. Deletions cut 1 base from V and 5 bases from J, with 14 bases between. Here the CDR3 reads CASGLALGGSYGYTF. The CDR3 nucleotides are TGTGCTAGTGGTTTGGCGCTTGGGGGGAGTTATGGCTACACCTTC. Combining the CDR3 with reference TRBV12-5 and TRBJ1-2 gives the whole variable domain DARVTQTPRHKVTEMGQEVTMRCQPILGHNTVFWYRQTMMQGLELLAYFRNRAPLDDSGMPKDRFSAEMPDATLATLKIQPSEPRDSAVYFCASGLALGGSYGYTFGSGTRLTVV.

The rearrangement links TRBV9 to TRBJ2-1; 8 nucleotides agree with TRBD2. The trim removed 4 bases at V and 3 bases at J, leaving 12 bases unmatched. This CDR3 is built from 17 residues. Germline CDR1 and CDR2: SGDLS and YYNGEE. CDR3 residues: CASSLAGTRGGYNEQFF. In nucleotides, the CDR3 is TGTGCCAGCAGCCTCGCCGGGACTAGGGGGGGCTACAATGAGCAGTTCTTC.

This clone was recorded once. The rearrangement joins TRBV12-3 or TRBV12-4 to TRBJ2-2, with no clear D. Between the trimmed V and J ends, which lost 6 bases and 3 bases, there was a span of 5 bases. The CDR3 spans 12 residues. This chain's CDR3 is CASSRDTGELFF. The CDR3 DNA sequence: TGTGCCAGCAGCCGGGACACCGGGGAGCTGTTTTTT.

The genes are TRBV3-1 (or the pseudogene TRBV3-2) and TRBJ2-7, with TRBD2 identical over 9 bases. V trimming: 11 bases; J trimming: 9 bases; junction bases outside the gene matches: 20. This CDR3 contains 15 residues. CDR1 is LGHDT, CDR2 YNNKEL, per germline (reference sequence). The chain's CDR3 is CARRPGTRGGAGQYF. CDR3 DNA: TGTGCCCGCCGCCCGGGGACTCGCGGGGGGGCGGGGCAGTACTTC.

The chain links TRBV5-1 to TRBJ2-7, with D possibly matching TRBD1 (6 bases). Germline V gene sequence: CDR1 SGHRS, CDR2 YFSETQ. Between the trimmed V and J ends, which lost 0 bases and 9 bases, there was a span of 22 bases. The length of the CDR3 is 16 residues. The CDR3, as DNA: TGCGCCAGCAGCTTGGGAATAGACAGGACCTCCTTCCGGCAGTACTTC. Translation gives CASSLGIDRTSFRQYF.

This chain links TRBV4-3 with TRBJ1-1; D uncertain. Per germline, CDR1 LGHNA and CDR2 YSLEER. The V gene lost 1 base and the J gene lost 0 bases, with 9 bases spanning the gap. The CDR3 loop spans 15 amino acids. This chain's CDR3 is CASSQVAVMNTEAFF. CDR3 nucleotide sequence: TGCGCCAGCAGCCAAGTGGCCGTTATGAACACTGAAGCTTTCTTT.

This rearrangement joins TRBV18 to TRBJ2-7, with 9 bases lining up with TRBD2. The V gene end was trimmed by 3 bases and the J gene end by 11 bases; junction bases not matched to a gene: 8. The germline CDR1 and CDR2 sequences are KGHSH and LQKENI. This CDR3 comprises 13 residues. CDR3 DNA: TGTGCCAGCTCACCTAGCGGGGGTGAAGAAGAGTACTTC. Translated, it gives CASSPSGGEEEYF.

The rearrangement joins TRBV6-2 or TRBV6-3 to TRBJ2-7; possibly TRBD1 for D (6 bases). This CDR3 is 13 amino acids long. The V end was cut by 5 bases, the J end by 2 bases, with 10 bases between. Germline CDR1 reads MNHEY; CDR2 reads SVGEGT. The CDR3 coding sequence is TGTGCCAGCAGTAGAACAGGGACCTACGAGCAGTACTTC. Translation: CASSRTGTYEQYF.

The V gene is TRBV9, the J gene TRBJ1-1, with TRBD1 identical over 9 bases. This CDR3 is built from 15 residues. CDR1 is SGDLS, CDR2 YYNGEE, per germline. Unmatched junction bases numbered 4, after V lost 0 bases and J lost 4 bases. This chain's CDR3 is CASSVETGGGTEAFF. The DNA for the CDR3 is TGTGCCAGCAGCGTAGAAACAGGGGGCGGCACTGAAGCTTTCTTT.

The chain combines TRBV19 with TRBJ1-1; TRBD1 matches 9 bases. The V gene end was trimmed by 5 bases and the J gene end by 7 bases; junction bases not matched to a gene: 8. This CDR3 comprises 14 residues. From germline, CDR1 is LNHDA and CDR2 SQIVND (reference sequence). DNA of the CDR3: TGTGCCAGTAGTCCCTGGACAGGGGACGGTGAAGCTTTCTTT. It specifies CASSPWTGDGEAFF.